The 25 T cell receptor beta chains reported below all come from one sample, sequenced in a study of blood T cell repertoires in COVID-19. The table came from immunoSEQ multiplex PCR; TCRdb's copy has only in-frame clones and leaves some out. The data contain a few hundred thousand clones, roughly 90% of them seen just once; the ten biggest clones take up roughly 2.1%. Material: peripheral blood. The source is a man younger than 35 with active or convalescent COVID-19.

The chain uses TRBV11-2 and TRBJ1-2; 7 bases map to TRBD1. The junction had 5 bases not matched to a gene; V was cut back by 5 bases and J by 5 bases. Germline-derived CDR1 and CDR2 are SGHAT and FQNNGV. The length of the CDR3 is 13 residues. The CDR3 nucleotides read TGTGCCAGCAGCACCGGGACAGCATATGGCTACACCTTC. Translated: CASSTGTAYGYTF. The entire variable domain, with the rest obtained from reference TRBV11-2 and TRBJ1-2, is as follows: EAGVAQSPRYKIIEKRQSVAFWCNPISGHATLYWYQQILGQGPKLLIQFQNNGVVDDSQLPKDRFSAERLKGVDSTLKIQPAKLEDSAVYLCASSTGTAYGYTFGSGTRLTVV.

The chain recombines TRBV4-1 with TRBJ1-5, with D unresolved. V gave up 4 bases and J gave up 0 bases, with 13 bases separating them. The germline CDR1 and CDR2 sequences are MGHRA and YSYEKL. The CDR3 spans 16 residues. DNA for the CDR3: TGCGCCAGCAGCCCCCAGGCAGGCCATAGCAATCAGCCCCAGCATTTT. It codes for CASSPQAGHSNQPQHF.

The CDR3 DNA is TGCGCCAGCAGCCAATCGCTTGGACTAGCACCGGGCGAGCAGTACTTC. It translates to CASSQSLGLAPGEQYF. The chain couples TRBV4-1 to TRBJ2-7; 8 nucleotides line up with TRBD2. Germline V gives CDR1 MGHRA, CDR2 YSYEKL. After removal of 2 bases from V and 6 bases from J, the junction contained 12 bases not matched to a gene. The CDR3 totals 16 residues.

The rearrangement uses TRBV21-1 and TRBJ2-2; TRBD2 was called by the table and not checked on the DNA. TRBV21-1 is a known pseudogene. The CDR3 runs 14 residues. The chain's CDR3 is CASSGAGDTGELFF. The CDR3 DNA reads TGTGCCAGCTCCGGGGCGGGGGACACCGGGGAGCTGTTTTTT.

This chain uses TRBV3-1 (or the pseudogene TRBV3-2) with TRBJ2-6; D ambiguous. V dropped 4 bases and J dropped 0 bases, with 7 bases sitting between them. There are 15 residues in the CDR3. Germline V gives CDR1 LGHDT, CDR2 YNNKEL (reference sequence). The CDR3 loop is CASSPLNSGANVLTF. CDR3 bases: TGTGCCAGCAGCCCCCTTAACTCTGGGGCCAACGTCCTGACTTTC.

The rearrangement joins TRBV10-3 to TRBJ1-2; D may be TRBD1 (5 bases). The V end lost 7 bases, the J end lost 3 bases, and 12 bases lay between the germline ends. The CDR3 is 13 residues long. From germline, CDR1 is ENHRY and CDR2 SYGVKD. Here the CDR3 reads CAITVQQDYGYTF. CDR3 in DNA: TGTGCCATCACCGTCCAACAGGACTATGGCTACACCTTC.

This clone has ten or more counts. The genes are TRBV19 and TRBJ2-1; 10 nucleotides line up with TRBD2. Germline loops: CDR1 LNHDA, CDR2 SQIVND (reference sequence). The CDR3 has 15 residues. The V segment lost 5 bases and the J segment 8 bases; nucleotides outside the gene matches: 9. The DNA for the CDR3 is TGTGCCAGTAGTCGAGCGGGAGGGCCGATAGATGAGCAGTTCTTC. This sequence encodes CASSRAGGPIDEQFF.

This chain uses TRBV7-8 with TRBJ2-7; 7 bases align to TRBD2. This CDR3 is 14 amino acids long. V dropped 3 bases and J dropped 3; count of bases not matched to a gene: 5. Germline V gene sequence: CDR1 SGHVS, CDR2 FQNEAQ. DNA for the CDR3: TGTGCCAGCAGCTTCACGGGGGGACGCTACGAGCAGTACTTC. It specifies CASSFTGGRYEQYF.

The chain couples TRBV27 to TRBJ1-6, with TRBD1 matching over 11 bases. Trimming cost V 5 bases and J 9 bases; bases outside gene matches: 12. Germline lookup yields CDR1 MNHEY and CDR2 SMNVEV (reference sequence). This CDR3 spans 17 amino acids. The CDR3 loop is CASSPSGTGGPSSPLHF. Written as DNA, the CDR3 is TGTGCCAGCAGTCCAAGCGGGACAGGGGGTCCTAGTTCACCCCTCCACTTT.

V usage is TRBV18 and J usage is TRBJ2-1, with D possibly TRBD1 on 5 matching bases. The CDR3 extends over 14 amino acids. V was shortened by 6 bases and J by 8 bases, with 17 bases between the two germline ends. CDR1 is KGHSH, CDR2 LQKENI, per germline. The CDR3 sequence: CASSLRVNQYEQFF. The CDR3 bases are TGTGCCAGCTCGCTCAGGGTAAACCAGTATGAGCAGTTCTTC.

V is TRBV6-5 and J is TRBJ1-4, with 7 bases fitting TRBD1. The CDR3 sequence is 13 residues long. The V and J ends lost 7 bases and 4 bases, in that order; junction bases with no gene match: 3. Germline V gene lookup returns CDR1 MNHEY and CDR2 SVGAGI. CDR3 in amino acids: CASKGAYNEKLFF. The CDR3 coding sequence is TGTGCCAGCAAGGGGGCGTATAATGAAAAACTGTTTTTT.

V and J are TRBV9 and TRBJ2-1; no reliable D call. The length of the CDR3 is 16 residues. V shed 0 bases and J shed 2 bases, with 12 bases lying between them. The V gene's germline CDR1 is SGDLS and CDR2 YYNGEE. CDR3 DNA: TGTGCCAGCAGCGTAGGAGAGACACTGGCCTACAATGAGCAGTTCTTC. Translating gives CASSVGETLAYNEQFF.

The rearrangement links TRBV10-3 to TRBJ1-2; 7 bases line up with TRBD1. CDR3 size: 18 residues. Trimming took 5 bases from V and 4 from J; bases not matched to a gene: 19. Germline lookup yields CDR1 ENHRY and CDR2 SYGVKD. The CDR3 sequence: CAISQTPETTGITYGYTF. The DNA of the CDR3 is TGTGCCATCAGTCAAACCCCAGAGACGACAGGGATAACCTATGGCTACACCTTC.

The gene calls are TRBV6-5 and TRBJ1-6, with D tentatively TRBD1 (6 bases). Germline V gives CDR1 MNHEY, CDR2 SVGAGI. The germline V and J ends were trimmed by 0 bases and 9 bases, with 15 bases remaining between them. The CDR3 loop spans 16 amino acids. The CDR3, as DNA: TGTGCCAGCAGTTACTCATTGGGGGGGGCTAGTTCACCCCTCCACTTT. It is translated as CASSYSLGGASSPLHF.

This clone was observed a few times. The V and J genes are TRBV5-6 and TRBJ2-1, with TRBD2 identical over 10 bases. Germline values: CDR1 SGHDT, CDR2 YYEEEE. V lost 2 bases to trimming and J lost 4 bases; unmatched junction nucleotides: 3. This CDR3 contains 15 residues. CDR3 nucleotides: TGTGCCAGCAGCTTCAGCGGGGGGGTGTACAATGAGCAGTTCTTC. Residues: CASSFSGGVYNEQFF.

This clone was seen a handful of times. This chain connects TRBV20-1 to TRBJ2-7; D is perhaps TRBD1 (6 bases). The CDR3 is 12 amino acids. In germline, CDR1 is DFQATT, CDR2 SNEGSKA (reference sequence). Trimming pared 3 bases from V and 6 bases from J, leaving 12 bases between. CDR3 DNA: TGCAGTGCTAGTGAACAGGGTCGCGAGCAGTACTTC. Protein sequence: CSASEQGREQYF.

J is TRBJ1-4 and V is TRBV9; 7 bases agree with TRBD1. The germline CDR1 and CDR2 sequences are SGDLS and YYNGEE. The CDR3 spans 15 residues. V shed 4 bases and J 6 bases; nucleotides not matched to a gene: 9. DNA for the CDR3: TGTGCCAGCAGCCGAAGAGGGGGCGATGATGAAAAACTGTTTTTT. This gives the protein CASSRRGGDDEKLFF.

In its sample, this clone was seen many times. The chain links TRBV20-1 to TRBJ1-2; TRBD1 might be the D (5 bases). V was trimmed by 6 bases and J by 8 bases, leaving 13 bases between them. Germline V CDR1 and CDR2: DFQATT, SNEGSKA (reference sequence). This CDR3 contains 11 residues. The CDR3, as DNA: TGCAGTGCGGGAGGCAGGGACGGCTACACCTTC. This translates into CSAGGRDGYTF.

This rearrangement joins TRBV27 to TRBJ1-2, with D perhaps matching TRBD1 (6 bases). The germline V gene has CDR1 MNHEY and CDR2 SMNVEV (reference sequence). The CDR3 is made up of 12 amino acids. V was clipped by 6 bases and J by 6 bases, with 11 bases between them. The CDR3: CASRGGRDGYTF. The CDR3 bases are TGTGCCAGCAGGGGGGGGCGGGATGGCTACACCTTC.

This clone was seen once. The genes are TRBV7-9 and TRBJ2-7; 8 positions match TRBD1. V shed 6 bases and J 4 bases; nucleotides not matched to a gene: 2. Germline-derived CDR1 and CDR2 are SEHNR and FQNEAQ (reference sequence). There are 12 residues in the CDR3. The CDR3 reads CASRQGGYEQYF. The CDR3 bases are TGTGCCAGCAGACAGGGGGGATACGAGCAGTACTTC.

This clone was detected once. The CDR3 bases are TGTGCCAGCTCACTTCCCTACAGGGGGCTGAACTATGGCTACACCTTC. It is translated as CASSLPYRGLNYGYTF. This chain uses TRBV18 with TRBJ1-2; TRBD1 matches 9 bases. The germline gives CDR1 KGHSH, CDR2 LQKENI. This CDR3 has 16 amino acids. V lost 4 bases, J lost 2 bases, and 8 bases stayed unmatched.

This clone was recorded a few times. The V gene is TRBV3-1 (or the pseudogene TRBV3-2), the J gene TRBJ2-3; D is ambiguous. The V end lost 2 bases, the J end lost 10 bases, and 10 bases lay between the germline ends. In germline, CDR1 is LGHDT, CDR2 YNNKEL (reference sequence). This CDR3 has 12 residues. The DNA of the CDR3 is TGTGCCAGCAGCCAACGCACGGGTTCGCAGTATTTT. As protein: CASSQRTGSQYF.

V usage is TRBV3-1 (or the pseudogene TRBV3-2) and J usage is TRBJ2-5; 10 nucleotides agree with TRBD2. The CDR3 covers 15 residues. The V segment lost 4 bases and the J segment 3 bases; nucleotides outside the gene matches: 5. Germline-derived CDR1 and CDR2 are LGHDT and YNNKEL (reference sequence). CDR3 coding DNA: TGTGCCAGCAGCCCGGCTAGCGGGGGTGAAGAGACCCAGTACTTC. Its translation: CASSPASGGEETQYF.

This clone was found a few times. J is TRBJ1-6 and V is TRBV6-4, with TRBD1 identical over 7 bases. The CDR3 spans 15 residues. Trimming at V came to 3 bases and at J to 6 bases, leaving 5 bases not matched to a gene. Germline values: CDR1 MRHNA, CDR2 SNTAGT. CDR3 region: CASSEVAGGNSPLHF. The CDR3 nucleotides read TGTGCCAGCAGTGAAGTCGCAGGGGGTAATTCACCCCTCCACTTT.

This CDR3 reads CASGLAIGTLGGAFF. The CDR3 DNA sequence: TGTGCTAGTGGTTTGGCAATCGGGACCCTGGGGGGAGCTTTCTTT. The chain is built from TRBV12-5 and TRBJ1-1; tentative D call: TRBD1 (5 bases). This CDR3 is built from 15 residues. Per germline, CDR1 LGHNT and CDR2 FRNRAP. The V end was cut by 1 base, the J end by 10 bases, with 19 bases between.